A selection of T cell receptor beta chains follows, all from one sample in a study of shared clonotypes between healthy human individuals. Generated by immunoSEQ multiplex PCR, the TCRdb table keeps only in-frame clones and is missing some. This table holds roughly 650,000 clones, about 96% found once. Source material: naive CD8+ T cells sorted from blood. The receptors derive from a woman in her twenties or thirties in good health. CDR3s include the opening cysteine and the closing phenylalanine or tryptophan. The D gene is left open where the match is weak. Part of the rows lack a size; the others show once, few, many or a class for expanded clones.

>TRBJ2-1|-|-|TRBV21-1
TGTGCCAGCAGCAAAGAGCCAGGACATAGGAGGGTCTACAATGAGCAGTTCTTC
CASSKEPGHRRVYNEQFF
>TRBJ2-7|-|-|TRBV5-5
TGTGCCAGCAGCTTAGAGGGGCCGTTAGGGTCCTACGAGCAGTACTTC
CASSLEGPLGSYEQYF
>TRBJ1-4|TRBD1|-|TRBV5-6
TGTGCCAGCAGCCAAACGACAGGGGATGAAAAACTGTTTTTT
CASSQTTGDEKLFF
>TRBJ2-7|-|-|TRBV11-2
TGTGCCAGCAGCTTAGAAGGTGAGCAGTACTTC
CASSLEGEQYF
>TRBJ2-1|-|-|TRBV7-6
TGTGCCAGCAGCCTTAAATATATCGATGAGCAGTTCTTC
CASSLKYIDEQFF
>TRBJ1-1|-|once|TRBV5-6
TGTGCCAGCAGCCCCTTGGTGGATACTGAAGCTTTCTTT
CASSPLVDTEAFF
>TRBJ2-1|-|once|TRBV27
TGTGCCAGCATGTTAGCCTTGGATTACAATGAGCAGTTCTTC
CASMLALDYNEQFF
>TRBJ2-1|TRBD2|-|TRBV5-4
TGTGCCAGCAGACACCGGCGGGGGGACAATGAGCAGTTCTTC
CASRHRRGDNEQFF
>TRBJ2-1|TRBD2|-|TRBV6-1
TGTGCCAGCAGTGAAGCGTTGGGAGGGGCCAAGGGTGGGGGTGAGCAGTTCTTC
CASSEALGGAKGGGEQFF
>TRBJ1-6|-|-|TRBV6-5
TGTGCCAGCGGGTTTCCCGAAGCCCTCCACTTT
CASGFPEALHF
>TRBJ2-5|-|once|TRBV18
TGTGCCAGCTCACTGGTCCACCGGGACCAAGAGACCCAGTACTTC
CASSLVHRDQETQYF
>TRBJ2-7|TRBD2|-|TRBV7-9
TGTGCCAGCAGCTTAGCACTAGCGGGCCCAGCCTACGAGCAGTACTTC
CASSLALAGPAYEQYF
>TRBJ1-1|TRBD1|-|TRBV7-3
TGTGCCAGCAAGACTTATCAGGGGGCAGATACTGAAGCTTTCTTT
CASKTYQGADTEAFF
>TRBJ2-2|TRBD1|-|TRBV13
TGTGCCAGCAGCCCAGGGGGCACCGGGGAGCTGTTTTTT
CASSPGGTGELFF
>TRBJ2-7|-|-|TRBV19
TGTGCCAGTAGTTTTGCAGGAGCCTACGAGCAGTACTTC
CASSFAGAYEQYF
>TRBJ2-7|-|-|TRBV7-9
TGTGCCAGCAGCTTGGGCCTAGAGTACGAGCAGTACTTC
CASSLGLEYEQYF
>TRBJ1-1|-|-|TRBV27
TGTGCCAGCAGTCCCGGGTCGTTCATGAACACTGAAGCTTTCTTT
CASSPGSFMNTEAFF
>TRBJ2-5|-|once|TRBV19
TGTGCCAGTAGTATTGTGGGCGTGCCTTGGGAGACCCAGTACTTC
CASSIVGVPWETQYF
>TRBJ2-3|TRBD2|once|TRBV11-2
TGTGCCAGCAGCTTAGATTTCGGGAGGGGTAATACGCAGTATTTT
CASSLDFGRGNTQYF
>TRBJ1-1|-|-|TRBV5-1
TGCGCCAGCAGCTTGGCGTCCTGGGCCCGGGACACTGAAGCTTTCTTT
CASSLASWARDTEAFF
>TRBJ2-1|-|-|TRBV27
TGTGCCAGCAGTTTATATCTAGGGAGCTCCTACAATGAGCAGTTCTTC
CASSLYLGSSYNEQFF
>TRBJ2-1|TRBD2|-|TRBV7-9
TGTGCCAGCAGCCCGGGGACTAGCTACAATGAGCAGTTCTTC
CASSPGTSYNEQFF
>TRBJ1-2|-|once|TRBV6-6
TGTGCCAGCAGTTACGTCGGGATGGGGGACTATGGCTACACCTTC
CASSYVGMGDYGYTF